The clone carrying this T cell receptor (beta chain) was counted a few times. CDR1 LNHDA and CDR2 SQIVND come from the germline V gene (reference sequence). V was cut by 6 bases and J by 4 bases, with 9 bases left in between. This CDR3 contains 12 residues. Under the authors' procedure: From reference gene primer amplification, estimates of nucleated cell counts were derived. Profiled with immunoSEQ multiplex PCR; TCRdb holds only in-frame clones, not every one. V and J calls and clone size follow that table, whereas D and trimming were derived from the DNA. The data contain roughly 100,000 clones, roughly 81% of them singletons. The data stem from a study of blood T cell repertoires in COVID-19. On the study more broadly: Sources were T cells, B-cell-depleted T cells, or PBMCs; the material itself was cDNA or gDNA.

This sequence originates from a woman aged 70 to 79 with acute or convalescent COVID-19. The chain links TRBV19 to TRBJ1-2; D gene unclear. Sequencing used peripheral blood. This chain's CDR3 is CASRDSLYGYTF. The DNA for the CDR3 is TGTGCCAGTAGGGACTCACTCTATGGCTACACCTTC.